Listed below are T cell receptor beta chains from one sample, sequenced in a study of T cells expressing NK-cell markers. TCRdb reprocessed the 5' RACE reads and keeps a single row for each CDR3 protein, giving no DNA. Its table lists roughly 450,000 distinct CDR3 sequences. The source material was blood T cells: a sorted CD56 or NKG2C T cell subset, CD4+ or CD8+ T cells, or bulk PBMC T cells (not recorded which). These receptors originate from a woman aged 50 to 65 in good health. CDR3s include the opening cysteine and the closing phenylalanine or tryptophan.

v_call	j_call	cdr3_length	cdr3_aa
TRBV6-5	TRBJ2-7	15	CASSVPGASSYEQYF
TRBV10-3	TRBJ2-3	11	CATALQDTQYF
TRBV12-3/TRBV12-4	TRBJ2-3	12	CASSLFADTQYF
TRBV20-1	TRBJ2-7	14	CSAAPSSQWDEQYF
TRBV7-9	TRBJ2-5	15	CASSARTPKQETQYF
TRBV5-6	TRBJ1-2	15	CASSWRTVDGYGYTF
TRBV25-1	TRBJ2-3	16	CASSDASGRVRDTQYF
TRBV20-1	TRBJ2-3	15	CSVATRAVRTDTQYF
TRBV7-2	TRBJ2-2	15	CASSQLSARSGELFF
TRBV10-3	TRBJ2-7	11	CATGSASEQYF
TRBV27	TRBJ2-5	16	CASSPWTSGREETQYF
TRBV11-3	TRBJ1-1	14	CASSKGQGRTEAFF
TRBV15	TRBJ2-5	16	CATSRETGRDGVTQYF
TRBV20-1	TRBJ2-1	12	CSATVGNNEQFF
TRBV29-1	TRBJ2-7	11	CSVEGGHEQYF
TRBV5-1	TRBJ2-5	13	CASSKADQETQYF
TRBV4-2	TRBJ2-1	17	CASSQGVGRGRNNEQFF
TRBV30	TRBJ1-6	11	CAWSEGSPLHF
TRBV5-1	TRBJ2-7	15	CASSSTGGSGYEQYF
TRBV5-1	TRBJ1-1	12	CASRRTDAEAFF
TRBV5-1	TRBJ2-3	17	CASSKRLAGVVPDTQYF
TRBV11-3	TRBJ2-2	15	CASSFGQGGAGELFF
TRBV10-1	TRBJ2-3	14	CASSESGDGDTQYF
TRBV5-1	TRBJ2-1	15	CASSLGGARADEQFF
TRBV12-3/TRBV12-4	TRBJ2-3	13	CASSLARTDTQYF
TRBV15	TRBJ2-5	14	CATSRDRGRKTQYF